This TCR beta chain emerged from a study of identical twins. Regarding the study as a whole: Cross-sectional statistical analysis was relied on for the conclusions, without the same donors being followed. Fewer insertions characterized abundant cord blood beta clonotypes, whereas memory repertoires showed none.

The authors used template switching to add a universal primer site and gave cDNA unique molecular identifiers. Using its own MiXCR run on the 5' RACE reads, TCRdb lists one record per CDR3 protein. This sample has 350,000 or so distinct CDR3 sequences, with about 12% found just once. The sample holds a few counts of this clonotype. What it binds is unknown. V lost 4 bases, J lost 7 bases, and 6 bases stayed unmatched. Per germline, CDR1 SGHRS and CDR2 YFSETQ. CDR3 size: 14 residues. The same sample was also used in a study of yellow fever vaccine responses in identical twins. That paper states: The T cell response to vaccination in identical twins was reportedly partly convergent and partly personalized.

The genes are TRBV5-1 and TRBJ2-7, with 12 bases aligning to TRBD2. The sequence was collected from a woman aged 18-29 years in good health. Sequenced material: CD8+ T cells sorted from blood. DNA of the CDR3: TGCGCCAGCAGCGTAAGACTAGCGGGAGAAGAGCAGTACTTC. Translation gives CASSVRLAGEEQYF.